The next 18 T cell receptor beta chains were all read from a single sample in a study of OX40 agonist ivuxolimab in advanced cancers. Libraries were prepared by immunoSEQ multiplex PCR; TCRdb keeps only in-frame clonotypes and omits some of them. Of 15,000 to 25,000 clones listed, roughly four fifths are singletons. The sample here was CD4+ or CD8+ T cells sorted from blood, taken in a trial of the OX40 agonist ivuxolimab. The receptors were sampled from an adult with an advanced solid tumor such as melanoma, head and neck, liver or kidney cancer.

The gene calls are TRBV7-2 and TRBJ2-7; D may be TRBD2 (6 bases). Germline CDR1 is SGHTA and CDR2 is FQGNSA. The V gene lost 1 base and the J gene lost 9 bases, with 19 bases spanning the gap. The CDR3 loop spans 15 amino acids. CDR3 sequence reads: CASSLGGAGIGRQYF. CDR3 in DNA: TGTGCCAGCAGCTTAGGAGGCGCGGGGATTGGTCGGCAGTACTTC.

DNA of the CDR3: TGTGCCAGCTCTTACGTAGCGAAAGAGACCCAGTACTTC. Encoded protein: CASSYVAKETQYF. The V gene is TRBV18, the J gene TRBJ2-5; maybe TRBD2 (5 bases). V shed 6 bases and J shed 3 bases, with 11 bases lying between them. CDR3 size: 13 residues. From germline, CDR1 is KGHSH and CDR2 LQKENI.

J is TRBJ2-5 and V is TRBV7-8; maybe TRBD1 (6 bases). The CDR3 contains 15 residues. CDR1 and CDR2 (germline): SGHVS, FQNEAQ. Trimming stripped 0 bases from V and 2 bases from J, with 10 bases between. CDR3 amino acids: CASSLAWGQQETQYF. CDR3 nucleotide sequence: TGTGCCAGCAGCTTAGCGTGGGGGCAACAAGAGACCCAGTACTTC.

This clone has just one count. V and J are TRBV5-1 and TRBJ2-5, with 8 bases that match TRBD2. TRBJ2-7 matches the DNA end more closely, so the J call is doubtful. Germline V gene data show CDR1 as SGHRS and CDR2 as YFSETQ. This CDR3 is 14 amino acids long. The CDR3 DNA follows: TGCGCCAGCAGCGTACTAGCGGAGGACTACGAGCAGTACTTC. This translates into CASSVLAEDYEQYF.

V is TRBV30 and J is TRBJ2-7; no reliable D call. The CDR3 is 15 residues long. CDR1 GTSNPN and CDR2 SVGIG come from the germline V gene (reference sequence). V lost 0 bases to trimming and J lost 2 bases, with 14 bases between them. CDR3 sequence: CAWSVRAVRAYEQYF. The CDR3 nucleotides read TGTGCCTGGAGTGTCCGCGCTGTGCGTGCCTACGAGCAGTACTTC.

This chain links TRBV14 with TRBJ1-1, with 8 bases aligning to TRBD1. Germline V gene sequence: CDR1 SGHDN, CDR2 FVKESK. V was pared by 4 bases and J by 1 base, with 14 bases of the junction left unmatched. The CDR3 covers 18 residues. The CDR3 protein is CASSRDRPLGSPNTEAFF. The CDR3 DNA reads as TGTGCCAGCAGCCGGGACAGGCCCTTGGGGAGCCCGAACACTGAAGCTTTCTTT.

The chain joins TRBV30 to TRBJ2-4, with TRBD2 matching 9 bases. The germline CDR1 and CDR2 sequences are GTSNPN and SVGIG (reference sequence). Germline trimming cut 3 bases from V and 4 bases from J; bases unmatched to any gene: 4. The CDR3 loop spans 14 amino acids. CDR3 loop: CAWSAGGNKNIQYF. CDR3 sequence (DNA): TGTGCCTGGAGCGCGGGAGGGAATAAAAACATTCAGTACTTC.

This clone was counted a single time. This chain connects TRBV30 to TRBJ1-2; tentatively, D is TRBD1 (6 bases). In germline, CDR1 is GTSNPN, CDR2 SVGIG (reference sequence). V lost 2 bases and J lost 8, with 9 bases in between. This CDR3 spans 11 amino acids. The CDR3 DNA is TGTGCCTGGAGTTCAGGGGTCGGCTACACCTTC. This gives the protein CAWSSGVGYTF.

The J gene is TRBJ2-1, the V gene TRBV7-6; 7 bases match TRBD1. J was trimmed by 8 bases and V by 5 bases; bases with no gene match: 15. The CDR3 is 16 residues long. Germline values: CDR1 SGHVS, CDR2 FNYEAQ. DNA for the CDR3: TGTGCCAGCAGCGGCGCTGACAGGGTGTTTATGCATGAGCAGTTCTTC. This encodes CASSGADRVFMHEQFF.

The chain recombines TRBV7-7 with TRBJ2-5; D is ambiguous. In germline, CDR1 is SSHAT, CDR2 FNYEAQ (reference sequence). V shed 5 bases and J shed 0 bases, with 13 bases lying between them. This CDR3 spans 15 amino acids. The CDR3 nucleotides read TGTGCCAGCAGCCAAAACCCCGGGTACCAAGAGACCCAGTACTTC. Translation gives CASSQNPGYQETQYF.

J is TRBJ1-1 and V is TRBV5-1; no firm D call. Trimming removed 5 bases from V and 1 base from J, with 18 bases in between. Germline V CDR1 and CDR2: SGHRS, YFSETQ. The CDR3 totals 16 residues. This CDR3 reads CASRTMRGLTNTEAFF. For the CDR3, the DNA is TGCGCCAGCAGGACTATGCGGGGATTAACGAACACTGAAGCTTTCTTT.

The chain combines TRBV19 with TRBJ2-1; TRBD2 matches 11 bases. Germline V gives CDR1 LNHDA, CDR2 SQIVND (reference sequence). The V gene end was trimmed by 5 bases and the J gene end by 7 bases; junction bases not matched to a gene: 7. This CDR3 has 15 residues. CDR3 sequence: CASSWTSGFVNEQFF. The DNA for the CDR3 is TGTGCCAGTAGTTGGACTAGCGGGTTCGTGAATGAGCAGTTCTTC.

This chain uses TRBV6-5 with TRBJ1-1, with D possibly being TRBD1 (5 bases). With 4 bases removed from V and 1 base from J, the gap between germline ends came to 7 bases. This CDR3 is built from 13 residues. Germline loops: CDR1 MNHEY, CDR2 SVGAGI. The CDR3 nucleotides are TGTGCCAGCAGTTTCGACAGGAACACTGAAGCTTTCTTT. Residues: CASSFDRNTEAFF.

V is TRBV14 and J is TRBJ2-7; D perhaps matches TRBD2 (5 bases). Germline CDR1 SGHDN, CDR2 FVKESK. V lost 1 base, J lost 4 bases, and 17 bases lay in between. The CDR3 is 16 amino acids. CDR3 protein: CASSQGPRGRGYEQYF. The CDR3 DNA follows: TGTGCCAGCAGCCAAGGCCCCCGTGGGCGCGGGTACGAGCAGTACTTC.

This chain uses TRBV27 with TRBJ1-5, with 7 nucleotides matching TRBD1. The CDR3 spans 15 residues. Trimming cost V 7 bases and J 5 bases; bases outside gene matches: 11. The germline gives CDR1 MNHEY, CDR2 SMNVEV (reference sequence). CDR3 amino acids: CASKSLDREDQPQHF. The CDR3 DNA reads as TGTGCCAGCAAAAGCTTAGACAGGGAAGATCAGCCCCAGCATTTT.

The genes are TRBV9 and TRBJ2-3; TRBD1 matches at 7 bases. Germline CDR1 and CDR2: SGDLS and YYNGEE. The CDR3 has 15 amino acids. The ends lost 2 bases at V and 8 bases at J; junction bases unmatched: 11. In DNA form, the CDR3 reads TGTGCCAGCAGCGTCTACGGACAGGCTGAAGGTACGCAGTATTTT. Its translation: CASSVYGQAEGTQYF.

V usage is TRBV7-3 and J usage is TRBJ2-7, with TRBD2 identical over 8 bases. Trimming cost V 9 bases and J 3 bases; bases outside gene matches: 10. Per germline, CDR1 SGHTA and CDR2 FQGTGA. The length of the CDR3 is 14 residues. The CDR3 spells CASSPGGFGYEQYF. CDR3 in DNA: TGTGCCAGTAGCCCGGGGGGGTTCGGCTACGAGCAGTACTTC.

This chain uses TRBV9 with TRBJ1-2, with a possible D match to TRBD1 (6 bases). The ends were cut back, 1 base at V and 4 bases at J, with 14 bases in the middle. CDR1 is SGDLS and CDR2 is YYNGEE in the germline V gene. This CDR3 contains 15 residues. CDR3 DNA: TGTGCCAGCAGCGTAAACGGGCAGGGGTTCTATGGCTACACCTTC. Its protein product is CASSVNGQGFYGYTF.